What follows are 18 T cell receptor beta chains derived from one specimen sequenced in a study of vaccination and CD4 T cells after COVID-19. No antigen has been assigned to these receptors. The treatment was: approximately 9-day PBMC culture with coronavirus spike peptide pools or control peptides (ViraFEST assay). CD4+ T-cell collection from the unexposed donor predated the COVID-19 pandemic (2011-2018). With the Oncomine TCR Beta short-read assay, DNA from cultured CD4+ T cells was sequenced. TCRdb fed the PCR reads into MiXCR, producing one record per CDR3 protein. Of around 5,000 distinct CDR3 sequences listed, 50% to 70% are singletons. The sequencing input was CD4+ T cells from blood, cultured in vitro. The receptors come from a human donor in good health.

V is TRBV19 and J is TRBJ2-7; tentative D call: TRBD1 (6 bases). Germline V gene sequence: CDR1 LNHDA, CDR2 SQIVND (reference sequence). The CDR3 length is 13 residues. Trimming stripped 2 bases from V and 5 bases from J, with 10 bases between. This chain's CDR3 is CASSIPGGHEQYF. The CDR3 DNA follows: TGTGCCAGTAGTATACCTGGGGGCCACGAGCAGTACTTC.

The chain joins TRBV20-1 to TRBJ2-7; perhaps D is TRBD1 or TRBD2 (5 bases each). This CDR3 contains 14 residues. Germline V gene data show CDR1 as DFQATT and CDR2 as SNEGSKA (reference sequence). V was clipped by 6 bases and J by 0 bases, with 15 bases between them. CDR3 DNA sequence: TGCAGTGCCCTCGGGGCAGGGAGCTCCTACGAGCAGTACTTC. Residues: CSALGAGSSYEQYF.

This clonotype showed up just a few times. The chain joins TRBV19 to TRBJ2-7; D not resolved. The germline V gene has CDR1 LNHDA and CDR2 SQIVND (reference sequence). This CDR3 contains 15 residues. V dropped 7 bases and J dropped 0 bases, with 16 bases sitting between them. Written as DNA, the CDR3 is TGTGCCAGTAACCGGGCCTCGGGCAGCTCCTACGAGCAGTACTTC. This sequence encodes CASNRASGSSYEQYF. Full variable domain (remainder filled in from reference TRBV19 and TRBJ2-7): DGGITQSPKYLFRKEGQNVTLSCEQNLNHDAMYWYRQDPGQGLRLIYYSQIVNDFQKGDIAEGYSVSREKKESFPLTVTSAQKNPTAFYLCASNRASGSSYEQYFGPGTRLTVT.

This clonotype is judged medium-sized. The chain has TRBV19 and TRBJ1-2; 7 nucleotides align to TRBD1. The CDR3 has 16 amino acids. In germline, CDR1 is LNHDA, CDR2 SQIVND (reference sequence). V lost 4 bases to trimming and J lost 4 bases; unmatched junction nucleotides: 12. The CDR3 sequence is CASSRVRTGGGYGYTF. CDR3 nucleotide sequence: TGTGCCAGTAGTAGAGTGAGGACAGGCGGAGGCTATGGCTACACCTTC.

By frequency in the sample, this clonotype is large (0.1 to 1%). The V call is TRBV28, the J call TRBJ1-1; D gene uncertain. Germline V gene lookup returns CDR1 MDHEN and CDR2 SYDVKM. This CDR3 has 12 amino acids. Trimming took off 2 bases at V and 7 bases at J, with 8 bases between the two ends. The CDR3 sequence: CASSLLANEAFF. Here the CDR3 DNA reads TGTGCCAGCAGTTTACTGGCGAATGAAGCTTTCTTT.

The chain has TRBV7-2 and TRBJ1-2; 7 bases are a match to TRBD1. The CDR3 sequence is 16 residues long. Looked up from germline, CDR1 is SGHTA and CDR2 is FQGNSA. V shed 5 bases and J 2 bases; nucleotides not matched to a gene: 11. The CDR3 is CASSLPRGTVNYGYTF. CDR3 nucleotides: TGTGCCAGCAGCCTACCGCGGGGGACAGTAAACTATGGCTACACCTTC.

This clonotype was observed a few times. V usage is TRBV7-2 and J usage is TRBJ2-2; D is perhaps TRBD1 or TRBD2 (5 bases each). V gave up 3 bases and J gave up 2 bases, with 13 bases separating them. This CDR3 has 16 amino acids. Germline assignment: CDR1 SGHTA and CDR2 FQGNSA. CDR3: CASSFGGDQNTGELFF. The CDR3 DNA is TGTGCCAGCAGCTTTGGGGGAGACCAAAACACCGGGGAGCTGTTTTTT.

This clonotype is a singleton in its sample. CDR3 in DNA: TGCAGTGCTGAGGAGACAGCCTTCTCTGGGGCCAACGTCCTGACTTTC. Translating it yields CSAEETAFSGANVLTF. The chain combines TRBV20-1 with TRBJ2-6, with D perhaps TRBD1 (5 bases). Looked up from germline, CDR1 is DFQATT and CDR2 is SNEGSKA (reference sequence). The length of the CDR3 is 16 residues. V lost 5 bases, J lost 0 bases, and 14 bases lay in between.

This clonotype has only a few counts. The V gene is TRBV5-4, the J gene TRBJ1-2; D gene unclear. The V gene's germline CDR1 is SGHNT and CDR2 YYREEE (reference sequence). V was cut by 0 bases and J by 0 bases, with 6 bases left in between. The CDR3 extends over 14 amino acids. The CDR3 here is CASSLVQPNYGYTF. CDR3 bases: TGTGCCAGCAGCTTGGTACAGCCTAACTATGGCTACACCTTC.

The chain recombines TRBV7-6 with TRBJ1-4; the D is unclear. CDR1 SGHVS and CDR2 FNYEAQ come from the germline V gene. The CDR3 spans 14 residues. Deletions cut 5 bases from V and 2 bases from J, with 9 bases between. The CDR3 protein is CASSPQTTNEKLFF. The CDR3 DNA reads TGTGCCAGCAGCCCCCAGACTACTAATGAAAAACTGTTTTTT.

This rearrangement joins TRBV28 to TRBJ2-1; 9 positions match TRBD2. Germline V gives CDR1 MDHEN, CDR2 SYDVKM. V was pared by 2 bases and J by 9 bases, with 8 bases of the junction left unmatched. The CDR3 covers 15 residues. CDR3 nucleotide sequence: TGTGCCAGCAGTTTAACAGCGGGGGGAAGGGGTGAGCAGTTCTTC. This translates into CASSLTAGGRGEQFF.

The V gene is TRBV7-7, the J gene TRBJ1-1; the match to TRBD1 covers 7 bases. Germline-derived CDR1 and CDR2 are SSHAT and FNYEAQ (reference sequence). This CDR3 region has 13 residues. Trimming cost V 3 bases and J 4 bases; bases outside gene matches: 2. The CDR3 here is CASSLDRSTEAFF. The DNA of the CDR3 is TGTGCCAGCAGCTTGGACAGGAGCACTGAAGCTTTCTTT.

This rearrangement joins TRBV30 to TRBJ2-5; D is possibly TRBD1 (6 bases). The CDR3 has 14 amino acids. The V end was cut by 3 bases, the J end by 2 bases, with 13 bases between. Per germline, CDR1 GTSNPN and CDR2 SVGIG (reference sequence). The CDR3 protein is CAWSGDRRQETQYF. CDR3 DNA: TGTGCCTGGAGCGGAGACAGGAGACAAGAGACCCAGTACTTC. Full variable domain (remainder filled in from reference TRBV30 and TRBJ2-5): SQTIHQWPATLVQPVGSPLSLECTVEGTSNPNLYWYRQAAGRGLQLLFYSVGIGQISSEVPQNLSASRPQDRQFILSSKKLLLSDSGFYLCAWSGDRRQETQYFGPGTRLLVL.

In its sample, this clonotype was seen a few times. The chain couples TRBV2 to TRBJ2-5; D is possibly TRBD1 or TRBD2 (5 bases each). The CDR3 totals 15 residues. Germline-derived CDR1 and CDR2 are SNHLY and FYNNEI. Trimming removed 7 bases at V and 0 bases at J, with 15 bases between. The CDR3 DNA follows: TGTGCCAGCACCCGGGATGGGACCTACCAAGAGACCCAGTACTTC. Translated, it gives CASTRDGTYQETQYF. The variable domain in full, completed from reference TRBV2 and TRBJ2-5, reads EPEVTQTPSHQVTQMGQEVILRCVPISNHLYFYWYRQILGQKVEFLVSFYNNEISEKSEIFDDQFSVERPDGSNFTLKIRSTKLEDSAMYFCASTRDGTYQETQYFGPGTRLLVL.

Regarding this clonotype: The junction does not match germline at one end; this may be a read error. Written as DNA, the CDR3 is TGTGCCAGCAGGTTAGGGAGGGGGCTTGGCTCGGATTCACCCCTCCACTTT. The encoded protein is CASRLGRGLGSDSPLHF. The V gene is TRBV7-9, the J gene TRBJ1-6; 7 bases match TRBD1. From germline, CDR1 is SEHNR and CDR2 FQNEAQ (reference sequence). This CDR3 has 17 amino acids.

The chain employs TRBV7-2 and TRBJ2-5; weak D call: TRBD1 (6 bases). Germline loops: CDR1 SGHTA, CDR2 FQGNSA. The V end lost 5 bases, the J end lost 5 bases, and 12 bases lay between the germline ends. CDR3 length: 13 residues. The CDR3 reads CASSQGFRETQYF. In nucleotides, the CDR3 is TGTGCCAGCAGCCAGGGGTTCCGCGAGACCCAGTACTTC.

V and J are TRBV29-1 and TRBJ1-1; D gene unclear. The CDR3 consists of 11 residues. Germline CDR1 is SQVTM and CDR2 is ANQGSEA. The V gene lost 3 bases and the J gene lost 4 bases, with 6 bases spanning the gap. The CDR3 here is CSVDRITEAFF. The CDR3 bases are TGCAGCGTTGACAGGATCACTGAAGCTTTCTTT.

The chain couples TRBV7-2 to TRBJ2-7; TRBD1 matches at 8 bases. The V gene end was trimmed by 0 bases and the J gene end by 6 bases; junction bases not matched to a gene: 7. The CDR3 spans 15 residues. Germline CDR1 is SGHTA and CDR2 is FQGNSA. The CDR3 is CASSLADRELTEQYF. As DNA, the CDR3 is TGTGCCAGCAGCTTAGCGGACAGGGAGTTAACCGAGCAGTACTTC.